This T cell receptor beta chain was documented in a study of regulatory T cells in long-lasting Graves disease. The overall study: The antithyroid drugs taken by newly diagnosed Graves' patients had been used for under 3 months. Overall study findings and caveats: When disease was persistent, TRBV28, TRBJ1-2 and TRBJ2-5 were the favored segments.

Sample time point: newly diagnosed GD, antithyroid drugs for less than 3 months. Construction of the TCR library relied on RNA isolated from PBMCs. Building of the TCR beta libraries involved iRepertoire HTBI primers and Arm-PCR of CDR3 regions. From the multiplex PCR reads, TCRdb called clonotypes with MiXCR, one entry per CDR3 protein. The top ten clones hold approximately 20% of a sample with some 340,000 distinct CDR3 sequences, about 10% of them seen once. Ten or more counts support this clonotype. The antigen remains unidentified. The J segment lost 6 bases and the V segment lost 4 bases, leaving 10 bases of the junction unmatched. The CDR3 totals 16 residues. Germline V lookup: CDR1 SGHNT, CDR2 YENEEA. The sample was also linked to a second study, of T cells in Graves' hyperthyroidism and ophthalmopathy. That study reports: Orbital computed tomography, thyroid ultrasound, serum thyroxine and TRAb, and clinical symptoms together informed the diagnoses. During a first-round RT-PCR of the TCR CDR3, the HTBI primer set was used.

The genes are TRBV11-3 and TRBJ2-5; 11 nucleotides align to TRBD1. This receptor was identified in a woman aged 18-30 years with Graves disease. This sample comprised peripheral blood mononuclear cells (PBMCs), obtained at new diagnosis, from a patient treated with antithyroid drugs. DNA of the CDR3: TGTGCCAGCAGCTCATCTACCGGGACAGGGGGTCAGACCCAGTACTTC. Its translation is CASSSSTGTGGQTQYF.